The entry that follows covers one T cell receptor beta chain sequence. Antigen: not known. The sample originates from a study of vaccination and CD4 T cells after COVID-19. The sample's treatment: approximately 10-day PBMC culture with coronavirus spike peptide pools or control peptides (ViraFEST assay). Scientists ran DNA taken from cultured CD4+ T cells through the Oncomine TCR Beta short-read assay for sequencing. TCRdb recomputed calls from the PCR reads with MiXCR, one row per CDR3 protein. The table lists about 16,000 distinct CDR3 sequences, about 75% of them singletons, with over 8.5% in the top ten. Trimming at V came to 3 bases and at J to 3 bases, leaving 10 bases not matched to a gene. The CDR3 length is 17 residues. Looked up from germline, CDR1 is LGHNT and CDR2 is FRNRAP.

The origin of this receptor is a human donor who received a COVID-19 vaccine. The chain links TRBV12-5 to TRBJ2-3, with 9 bases that match TRBD1. The sample in question was CD4+ T cells from blood, cultured in vitro, obtained after SARS-CoV-2 vaccination. Here the CDR3 reads CASGLGTGKGTTDTQYF. In DNA, the CDR3 is TGTGCTAGTGGTTTAGGGACAGGGAAGGGAACGACAGATACGCAGTATTTT.